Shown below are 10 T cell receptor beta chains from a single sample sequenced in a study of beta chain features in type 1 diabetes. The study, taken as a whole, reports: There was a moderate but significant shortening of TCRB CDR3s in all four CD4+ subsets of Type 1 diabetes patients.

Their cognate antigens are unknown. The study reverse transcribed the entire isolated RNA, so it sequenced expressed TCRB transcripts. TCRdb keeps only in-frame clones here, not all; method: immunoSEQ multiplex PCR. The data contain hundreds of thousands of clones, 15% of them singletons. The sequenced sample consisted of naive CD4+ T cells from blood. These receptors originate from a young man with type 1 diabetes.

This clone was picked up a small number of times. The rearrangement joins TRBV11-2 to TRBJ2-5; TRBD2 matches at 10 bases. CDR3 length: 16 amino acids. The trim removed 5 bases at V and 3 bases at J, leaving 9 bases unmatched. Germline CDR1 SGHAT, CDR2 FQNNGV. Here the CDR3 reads CASSLRLAGTKETQYF. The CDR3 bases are TGTGCCAGCAGCCTAAGACTAGCGGGTACGAAAGAGACCCAGTACTTC.

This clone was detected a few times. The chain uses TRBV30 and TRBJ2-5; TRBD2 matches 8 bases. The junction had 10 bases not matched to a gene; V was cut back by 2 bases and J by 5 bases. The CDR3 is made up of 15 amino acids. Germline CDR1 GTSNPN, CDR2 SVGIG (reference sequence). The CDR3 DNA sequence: TGTGCCTGGAGTCCCCTAGCGGGTGGCGGCGAGACCCAGTACTTC. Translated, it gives CAWSPLAGGGETQYF.

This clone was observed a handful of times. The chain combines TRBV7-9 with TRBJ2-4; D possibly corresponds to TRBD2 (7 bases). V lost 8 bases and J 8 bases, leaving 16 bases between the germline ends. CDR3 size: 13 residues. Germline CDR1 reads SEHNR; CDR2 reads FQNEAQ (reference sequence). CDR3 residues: CASVRWEGDIQYF. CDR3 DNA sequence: TGTGCCAGCGTACGTTGGGAGGGGGACATTCAGTACTTC.

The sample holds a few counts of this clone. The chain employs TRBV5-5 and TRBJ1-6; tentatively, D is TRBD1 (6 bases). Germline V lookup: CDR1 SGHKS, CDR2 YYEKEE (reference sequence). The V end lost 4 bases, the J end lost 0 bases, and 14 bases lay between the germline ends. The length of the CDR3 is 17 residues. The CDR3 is CASSRTVSSSYNSPLHF. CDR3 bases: TGTGCCAGCAGCAGGACAGTATCGAGCTCCTATAATTCACCCCTCCACTTT.

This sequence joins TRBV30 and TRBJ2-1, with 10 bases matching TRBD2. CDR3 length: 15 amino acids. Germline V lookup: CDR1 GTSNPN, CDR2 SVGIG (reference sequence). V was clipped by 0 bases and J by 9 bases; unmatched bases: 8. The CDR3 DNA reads TGTGCCTGGAGTGTACATGGTAGCGGGGGGCGTGAGCAGTTCTTC. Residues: CAWSVHGSGGREQFF.

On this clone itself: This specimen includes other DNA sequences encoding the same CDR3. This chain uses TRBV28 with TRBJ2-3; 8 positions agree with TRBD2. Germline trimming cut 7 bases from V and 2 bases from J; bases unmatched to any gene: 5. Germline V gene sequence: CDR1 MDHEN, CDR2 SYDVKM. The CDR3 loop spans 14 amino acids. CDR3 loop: CASTPGGNTDTQYF. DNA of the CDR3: TGTGCCAGCACCCCGGGGGGGAACACAGATACGCAGTATTTT.

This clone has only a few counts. The CDR3, as DNA: TGTGCCTGGAGTCAGGGACAAGAGACCCAGTACTTC. It specifies CAWSQGQETQYF. This chain joins TRBV30 and TRBJ2-5, with D perhaps matching TRBD1 (5 bases). The germline V gene encodes CDR1 GTSNPN and CDR2 SVGIG (reference sequence). V lost 2 bases and J 2 bases, leaving 6 bases between the germline ends. This CDR3 has 12 amino acids.

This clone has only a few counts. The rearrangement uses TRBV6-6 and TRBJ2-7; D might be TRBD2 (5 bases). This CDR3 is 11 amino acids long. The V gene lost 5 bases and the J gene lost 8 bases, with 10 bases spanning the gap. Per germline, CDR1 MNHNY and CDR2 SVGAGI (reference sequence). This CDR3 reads CASSLERKQYF. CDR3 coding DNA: TGTGCCAGCAGTCTCGAGCGGAAGCAGTACTTC.

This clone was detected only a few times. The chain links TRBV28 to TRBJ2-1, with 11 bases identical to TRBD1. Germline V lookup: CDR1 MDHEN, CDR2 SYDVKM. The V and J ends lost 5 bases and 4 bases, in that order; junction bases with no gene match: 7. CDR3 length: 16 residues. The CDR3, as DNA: TGTGCCAGCAGTGTAAGCGGGACAGGGGGTTACAATGAGCAGTTCTTC. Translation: CASSVSGTGGYNEQFF.

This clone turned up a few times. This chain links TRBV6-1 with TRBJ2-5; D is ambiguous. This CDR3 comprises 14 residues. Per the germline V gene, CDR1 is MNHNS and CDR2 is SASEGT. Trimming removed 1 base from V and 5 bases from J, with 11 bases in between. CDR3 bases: TGTGCCAGCAGTGAAGGCAACTCCAGGGAGACCCAGTACTTC. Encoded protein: CASSEGNSRETQYF.